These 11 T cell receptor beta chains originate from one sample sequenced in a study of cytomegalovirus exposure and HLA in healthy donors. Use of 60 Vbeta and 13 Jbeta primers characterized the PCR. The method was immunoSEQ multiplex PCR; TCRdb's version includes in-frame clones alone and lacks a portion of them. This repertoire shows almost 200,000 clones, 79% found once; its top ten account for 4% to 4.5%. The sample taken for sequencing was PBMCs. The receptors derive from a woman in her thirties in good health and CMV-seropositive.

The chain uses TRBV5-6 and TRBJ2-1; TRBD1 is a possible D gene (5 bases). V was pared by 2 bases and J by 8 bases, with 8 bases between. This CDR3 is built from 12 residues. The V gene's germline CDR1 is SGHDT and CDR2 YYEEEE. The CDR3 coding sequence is TGTGCCAGCAGCTTTCAAGGGGATGAGCAGTTCTTC. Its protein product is CASSFQGDEQFF.

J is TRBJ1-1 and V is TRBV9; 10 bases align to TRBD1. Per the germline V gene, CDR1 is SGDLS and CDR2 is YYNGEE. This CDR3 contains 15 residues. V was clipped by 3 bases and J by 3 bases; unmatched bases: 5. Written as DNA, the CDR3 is TGTGCCAGCAGCGCGACAGGGGGCGCGGACACTGAAGCTTTCTTT. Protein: CASSATGGADTEAFF.

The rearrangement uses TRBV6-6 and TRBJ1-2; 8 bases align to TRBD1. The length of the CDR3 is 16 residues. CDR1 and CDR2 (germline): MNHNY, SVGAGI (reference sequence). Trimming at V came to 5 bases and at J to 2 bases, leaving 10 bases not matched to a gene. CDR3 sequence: CASSPRGDRRNYGYTF. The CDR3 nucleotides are TGTGCCAGCAGTCCTAGAGGGGACAGGAGAAACTATGGCTACACCTTC.

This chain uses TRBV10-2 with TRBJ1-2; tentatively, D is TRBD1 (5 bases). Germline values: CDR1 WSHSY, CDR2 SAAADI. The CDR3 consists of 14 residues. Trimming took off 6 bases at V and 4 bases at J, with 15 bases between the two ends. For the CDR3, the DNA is TGCGCCAGCAGCCAGGGCGCGGCTCTCTATGGCTACACCTTC. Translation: CASSQGAALYGYTF.

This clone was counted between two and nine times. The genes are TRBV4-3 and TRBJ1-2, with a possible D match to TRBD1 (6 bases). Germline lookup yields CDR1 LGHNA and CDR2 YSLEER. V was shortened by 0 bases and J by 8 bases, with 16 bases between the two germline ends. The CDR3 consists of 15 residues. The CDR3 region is CASSQEQRQGRGYTF. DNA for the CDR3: TGCGCCAGCAGCCAAGAACAAAGGCAGGGGAGAGGCTACACCTTC.

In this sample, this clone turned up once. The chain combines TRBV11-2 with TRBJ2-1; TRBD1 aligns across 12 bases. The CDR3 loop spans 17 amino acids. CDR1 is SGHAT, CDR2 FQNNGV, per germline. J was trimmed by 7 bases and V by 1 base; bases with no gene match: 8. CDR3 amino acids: CASSLGRKGQGANEQFF. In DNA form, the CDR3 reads TGTGCCAGCAGCTTAGGCAGGAAGGGACAGGGGGCGAATGAGCAGTTCTTC.

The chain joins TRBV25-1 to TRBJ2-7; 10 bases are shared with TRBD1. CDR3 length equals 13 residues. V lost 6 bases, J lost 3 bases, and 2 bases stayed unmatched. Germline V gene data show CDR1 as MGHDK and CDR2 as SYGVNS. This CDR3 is CASRRTGGYEQYF. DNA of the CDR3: TGTGCCAGCAGAAGGACAGGGGGCTACGAGCAGTACTTC.

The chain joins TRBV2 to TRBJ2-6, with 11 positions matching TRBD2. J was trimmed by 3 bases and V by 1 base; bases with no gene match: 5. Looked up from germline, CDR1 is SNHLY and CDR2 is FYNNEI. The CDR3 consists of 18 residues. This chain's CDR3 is CASSEVTSGSSGANVLTF. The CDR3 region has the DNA TGTGCCAGCAGTGAAGTAACTAGCGGGAGTAGTGGGGCCAACGTCCTGACTTTC.

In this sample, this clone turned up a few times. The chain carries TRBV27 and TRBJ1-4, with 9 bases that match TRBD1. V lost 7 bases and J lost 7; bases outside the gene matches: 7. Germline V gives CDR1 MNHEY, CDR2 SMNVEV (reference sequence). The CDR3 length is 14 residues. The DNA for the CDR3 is TGTGCCAGCAAACAGGGGGCGGGGAGTGAAAAACTGTTTTTT. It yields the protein CASKQGAGSEKLFF.

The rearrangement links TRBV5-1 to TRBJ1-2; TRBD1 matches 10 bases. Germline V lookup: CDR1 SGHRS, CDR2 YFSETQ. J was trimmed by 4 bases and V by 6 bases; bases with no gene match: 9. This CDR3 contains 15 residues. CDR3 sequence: CASKLGTGEGYGYTF. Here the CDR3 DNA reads TGCGCCAGCAAGCTTGGGACAGGGGAGGGCTATGGCTACACCTTC.

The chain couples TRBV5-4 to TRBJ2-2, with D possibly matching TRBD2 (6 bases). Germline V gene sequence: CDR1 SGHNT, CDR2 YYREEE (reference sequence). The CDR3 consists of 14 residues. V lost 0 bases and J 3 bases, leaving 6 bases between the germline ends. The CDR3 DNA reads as TGTGCCAGCAGCTTGGCGGGGGACACCGGGGAGCTGTTTTTT. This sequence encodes CASSLAGDTGELFF. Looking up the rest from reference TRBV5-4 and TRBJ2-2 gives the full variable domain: ETGVTQSPTHLIKTRGQQVTLRCSSQSGHNTVSWYQQALGQGPQFIFQYYREEENGRGNFPPRFSGLQFPNYSSELNVNALELDDSALYLCASSLAGDTGELFFGEGSRLTVL.